These 24 T cell receptor beta chains were all obtained from the same sample, sequenced in a study of blood T cell repertoires in COVID-19. Profiled with immunoSEQ multiplex PCR; TCRdb holds only in-frame clones, not every one. The profile covers 150,000 to 170,000 clones, with 91% appearing a single time and about 0.57% taken by the ten largest. Sequencing was done on a sample of peripheral blood. Source of these receptors: a man aged 45-65 years with acute or convalescent COVID-19.

The chain combines TRBV19 with TRBJ1-1; D gene ambiguous. V lost 3 bases and J lost 5, with 16 bases in between. CDR1 LNHDA and CDR2 SQIVND come from the germline V gene (reference sequence). This CDR3 contains 15 residues. The CDR3 DNA reads TGTGCCAGTAGTATCTCCCGGGGTCCGGGGACTGAAGCTTTCTTT. It is translated as CASSISRGPGTEAFF.

This rearrangement joins TRBV10-1 to TRBJ1-5; 7 bases are shared with TRBD1. Trimming cost V 5 bases and J 6 bases; bases outside gene matches: 7. The CDR3 contains 14 residues. Germline V gene data show CDR1 as WNHNN and CDR2 as SYGVQD (reference sequence). The CDR3 reads CASSPGTARQPQHF. CDR3 DNA sequence: TGCGCCAGCAGTCCCGGGACAGCACGTCAGCCCCAGCATTTT.

This clone was observed a few times. In DNA, the CDR3 is TGCGCCAGCAGCCAAGATGGGACAGGGGCTCGTGGCTACACCTTC. This encodes CASSQDGTGARGYTF. The gene calls are TRBV4-3 and TRBJ1-2; the match to TRBD1 covers 10 bases. Germline values: CDR1 LGHNA, CDR2 YSLEER. The CDR3 spans 15 residues. Germline trimming cut 0 bases from V and 7 bases from J; bases unmatched to any gene: 5.

This chain joins TRBV4-3 and TRBJ2-1; 8 nucleotides match TRBD1. J was trimmed by 9 bases and V by 4 bases; bases with no gene match: 8. CDR3 length: 14 residues. CDR1 is LGHNA and CDR2 is YSLEER in the germline V gene. CDR3 DNA sequence: TGCGCCAGCAGCCTATTCAGGGGGCTAGGTGAGCAGTTCTTC. Its translation: CASSLFRGLGEQFF.

The V gene is TRBV5-6, the J gene TRBJ2-1; no clear D. The CDR3 spans 11 residues. V was clipped by 0 bases and J by 12 bases, with 7 bases between them. Germline lookup yields CDR1 SGHDT and CDR2 YYEEEE. This CDR3 is CASSLGRLQFF. CDR3 bases: TGTGCCAGCAGCTTGGGTCGACTGCAGTTCTTC.

This chain joins TRBV13 and TRBJ2-3; D may be TRBD1 (6 bases). The CDR3 runs to 14 residues. Germline lookup yields CDR1 PRHDT and CDR2 FYEKMQ (reference sequence). Deletions cut 4 bases from V and 6 bases from J, with 14 bases between. CDR3 coding DNA: TGTGCCAGCAGCTCGACAGGTCCGCCGGATACGCAGTATTTT. Its translation: CASSSTGPPDTQYF.

The chain employs TRBV5-8 and TRBJ1-2, with TRBD1 matching over 8 bases. The trim removed 4 bases at V and 7 bases at J, leaving 12 bases unmatched. The CDR3 spans 15 residues. Germline CDR1 reads SGHTS; CDR2 reads YDEGEE. The CDR3 DNA is TGTGCCAGCAGCAGAACCGGGACAGGAGGTTTTGGCTACACCTTC. Translation: CASSRTGTGGFGYTF.

This clone has just a few counts. The gene calls are TRBV4-3 and TRBJ1-1; 9 bases fit TRBD1. The germline V gene encodes CDR1 LGHNA and CDR2 YSLEER. Unmatched junction bases numbered 8, after V lost 1 base and J lost 5 bases. CDR3 size: 16 residues. The CDR3 loop is CASSQGTGDYLTEAFF. CDR3 sequence (DNA): TGCGCCAGCAGCCAAGGGACAGGGGATTATTTAACTGAAGCTTTCTTT.

This chain joins TRBV6-2 or TRBV6-3 and TRBJ2-6; D may be TRBD1 (6 bases). CDR3 length: 15 amino acids. The V and J ends lost 4 bases and 2 bases respectively, with 9 bases between them. From germline, CDR1 is MNHEY and CDR2 SVGEGT. The CDR3 DNA reads as TGTGCCAGCAGTTCCAGGGACACTGGGGCCAACGTCCTGACTTTC. This sequence encodes CASSSRDTGANVLTF.

The chain has TRBV6-2 or TRBV6-3 and TRBJ2-3; no firm D call. Germline V gene data show CDR1 as MNHEY and CDR2 as SVGEGT. Trimming took 0 bases from V and 5 from J, leaving 9 bases between them. The CDR3 has 14 amino acids. The CDR3 spells CASSYSGGGDTQYF. CDR3 sequence (DNA): TGTGCCAGCAGTTACTCTGGCGGCGGAGATACGCAGTATTTT.

The chain employs TRBV7-9 and TRBJ1-3; D may be TRBD1 (6 bases). This CDR3 spans 15 amino acids. Trimming cost V 1 base and J 1 base, with 8 bases left between them. The V gene's germline CDR1 is SEHNR and CDR2 FQNEAQ (reference sequence). The CDR3 nucleotides read TGTGCCAGCAGCTTAGTCGGGACATCTGGAAACACCATATATTTT. Residues: CASSLVGTSGNTIYF.

The rearrangement links TRBV11-2 to TRBJ1-2, with unresolved D. This CDR3 has 16 residues. Trimming stripped 6 bases from V and 3 bases from J, with 20 bases between. CDR1 and CDR2 (germline): SGHAT, FQNNGV. This CDR3 is CASRTPRAGYDYGYTF. The CDR3 DNA follows: TGTGCCAGCAGGACCCCGAGAGCAGGATATGACTATGGCTACACCTTC.

V and J are TRBV4-2 and TRBJ1-2; D not resolved. The CDR3 is made up of 15 amino acids. With 0 bases removed from V and 8 bases from J, the gap between germline ends came to 16 bases. Germline V CDR1 and CDR2: LGHNA, YNFKEQ. The DNA for the CDR3 is TGTGCCAGCAGCCAAGAGGGCCTCCCAACGGCCGGCTACACCTTC. It yields the protein CASSQEGLPTAGYTF.

The CDR3: CASSPSGHSAYNEQFF. The CDR3, as DNA: TGTGCCAGTAGTCCGTCGGGACACTCGGCCTACAATGAGCAGTTCTTC. This chain uses TRBV19 with TRBJ2-1, with D possibly matching TRBD1 (6 bases). Germline CDR1 is LNHDA and CDR2 is SQIVND (reference sequence). The CDR3 spans 16 residues. The V gene lost 5 bases and the J gene lost 2 bases, with 16 bases spanning the gap.

The chain carries TRBV6-5 and TRBJ1-6; the D is unclear. The CDR3 has 13 amino acids. Germline V lookup: CDR1 MNHEY, CDR2 SVGAGI. V dropped 8 bases and J dropped 4 bases, with 9 bases sitting between them. CDR3 DNA: TGTGCCAGCGGAACAGAGTATAATTCACCCCTCCACTTT. The encoded protein is CASGTEYNSPLHF.

This clone was counted once. The V and J genes are TRBV7-9 and TRBJ2-3; tentatively, D is TRBD2 (7 bases). There are 17 residues in the CDR3. Germline V gene lookup returns CDR1 SEHNR and CDR2 FQNEAQ (reference sequence). Trimming cost V 5 bases and J 1 base, with 19 bases left between them. CDR3 in DNA: TGTGCCAGCAGCACCAAGGGGGGGGGTTCTGGCACAGATACGCAGTATTTT. Translation: CASSTKGGGSGTDTQYF. Using reference TRBV7-9 and TRBJ2-3 for the parts outside the CDR3, the full variable domain is DTGVSQNPRHKITKRGQNVTFRCDPISEHNRLYWYRQTLGQGPEFLTYFQNEAQLEKSRLLSDRFSAERPKGSFSTLEIQRTEQGDSAMYLCASSTKGGGSGTDTQYFGPGTRLTVL.

The genes are TRBV24-1 and TRBJ1-5; D unclear. The CDR3 has 13 residues. With 9 bases removed from V and 0 bases from J, the gap between germline ends came to 8 bases. The germline V gene has CDR1 KGHDR and CDR2 SFDVKD. CDR3 nucleotide sequence: TGTGCCACCTCGCGGGATAGCAATCAGCCCCAGCATTTT. It translates to CATSRDSNQPQHF.

V is TRBV5-1 and J is TRBJ1-2; TRBD1 agrees at 7 bases. The CDR3 is made up of 15 amino acids. Germline values: CDR1 SGHRS, CDR2 YFSETQ. The junction had 7 bases not matched to a gene; V was cut back by 1 base and J by 4 bases. The CDR3 nucleotides are TGCGCCAGCAGCTTGAGTGGGCGGGACAGCTATGGCTACACCTTC. Amino acids: CASSLSGRDSYGYTF.

The chain carries TRBV7-9 and TRBJ2-1; 8 bases fit TRBD2. Germline CDR1 SEHNR, CDR2 FQNEAQ (reference sequence). V was pared by 5 bases and J by 3 bases, with 6 bases of the junction left unmatched. The CDR3 runs to 15 residues. CDR3: CASSAGGGHYNEQFF. For the CDR3, the DNA is TGTGCCAGCAGCGCAGGCGGGGGGCACTACAATGAGCAGTTCTTC.

CDR3 loop: CASSLGASGNYEQYF. The CDR3 DNA is TGCGCCAGCAGCTTGGGGGCTAGCGGAAACTACGAGCAGTACTTC. The gene calls are TRBV5-1 and TRBJ2-7, with TRBD2 identical over 7 bases. CDR1 SGHRS and CDR2 YFSETQ come from the germline V gene. With V trimmed by 0 bases and J by 3 bases, 6 bases remained unmatched. This CDR3 is built from 15 residues.

V usage is TRBV6-5 and J usage is TRBJ1-1, with 8 bases that match TRBD1. Trimming at V came to 6 bases and at J to 2 bases, leaving 8 bases not matched to a gene. The germline gives CDR1 MNHEY, CDR2 SVGAGI. The CDR3 extends over 15 amino acids. The CDR3 DNA is TGTGCCAGCAGGCGCGAGGGGACAGGAAACACTGAAGCTTTCTTT. Its translation is CASRREGTGNTEAFF.

V gene TRBV4-3 combines with J gene TRBJ1-1; 7 bases agree with TRBD1. The germline CDR1 and CDR2 sequences are LGHNA and YSLEER. V shed 0 bases, J shed 5 bases, and the junction held 9 bases outside the gene matches. The length of the CDR3 is 16 residues. CDR3 in DNA: TGCGCCAGCAGCCAAGATTCAAACAGGGGATTTACTGAAGCTTTCTTT. Translating gives CASSQDSNRGFTEAFF.

Only a few counts were recorded for this clone. The V call is TRBV7-9, the J call TRBJ2-7, with 8 positions matching TRBD2. The V gene's germline CDR1 is SEHNR and CDR2 FQNEAQ (reference sequence). The CDR3 covers 19 residues. J lost 6 bases, V lost 5 bases, and 24 bases had no gene match. CDR3 loop: CASSRKSARAGGALGEQYF. CDR3 DNA sequence: TGTGCCAGCAGCCGCAAAAGCGCCCGTGCGGGAGGCGCCTTAGGCGAGCAGTACTTC. The full variable domain, in which reference TRBV7-9 and TRBJ2-7 provide the parts outside the CDR3, is DTGVSQNPRHKITKRGQNVTFRCDPISEHNRLYWYRQTLGQGPEFLTYFQNEAQLEKSRLLSDRFSAERPKGSFSTLEIQRTEQGDSAMYLCASSRKSARAGGALGEQYFGPGTRLTVT.

The chain uses TRBV2 and TRBJ1-4; 10 bases are shared with TRBD1. With V trimmed by 3 bases and J by 8 bases, 6 bases remained unmatched. The CDR3 has 15 amino acids. CDR1 and CDR2 (germline): SNHLY, FYNNEI. CDR3: CASSEVGTGVEKLFF. In DNA, the CDR3 is TGTGCCAGCAGTGAGGTGGGGACAGGGGTGGAAAAACTGTTTTTT.